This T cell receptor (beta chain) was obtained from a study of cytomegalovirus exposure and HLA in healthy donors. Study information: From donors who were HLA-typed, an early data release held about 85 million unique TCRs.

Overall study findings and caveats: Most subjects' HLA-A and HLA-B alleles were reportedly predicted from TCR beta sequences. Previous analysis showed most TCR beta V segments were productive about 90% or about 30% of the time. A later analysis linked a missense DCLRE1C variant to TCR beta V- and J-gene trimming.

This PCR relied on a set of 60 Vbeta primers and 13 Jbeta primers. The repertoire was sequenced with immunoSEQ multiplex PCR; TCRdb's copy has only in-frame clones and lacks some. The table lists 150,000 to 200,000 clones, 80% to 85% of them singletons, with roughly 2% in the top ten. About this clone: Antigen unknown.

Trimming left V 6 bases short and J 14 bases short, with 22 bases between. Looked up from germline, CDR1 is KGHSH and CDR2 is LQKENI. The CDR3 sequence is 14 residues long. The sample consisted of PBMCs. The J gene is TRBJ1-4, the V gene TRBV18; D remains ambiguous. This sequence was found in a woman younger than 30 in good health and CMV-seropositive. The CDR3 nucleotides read TGTGCCAGCTCCCCAACCGGCGGGGAGGTTAGGCTGTTTTTT. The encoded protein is CASSPTGGEVRLFF. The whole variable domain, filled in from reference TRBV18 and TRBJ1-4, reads NAGVMQNPRHLVRRRGQEARLRCSPMKGHSHVYWYRQLPEEGLKFMVYLQKENIIDESGMPKERFSAEFPKEGPSILRIQQVVRGDSAAYFCASSPTGGEVRLFFGSGTQLSVL.